This passage covers 27 T cell receptor beta chains from one sample sequenced in a study of glioma-infiltrating T cells. TCR alpha and beta CDR3 regions were amplified from RNA using iRepertoire nested multiplex PCR. MiXCR, run by TCRdb on the multiplex PCR reads, gives a single entry per CDR3 protein. The sample shows about 89,000 distinct CDR3 sequences, around a quarter of them seen only once. The sequenced material came from glioma tissue, nonneoplastic brain tissue, or PBMCs (not recorded which). These receptors were obtained from a human donor with low-grade glioma or glioblastoma, undergoing nonglioma brain surgery, or in good health (not recorded which).

This clonotype was observed at least ten times. The chain uses TRBV6-2 or TRBV6-3 and TRBJ1-2; 7 bases agree with TRBD1. CDR3 length: 13 amino acids. The V gene's germline CDR1 is MNHEY and CDR2 SVGEGT. J was trimmed by 8 bases and V by 5 bases; bases with no gene match: 8. CDR3 protein: CASSPLDRAGYTF. In DNA form, the CDR3 reads TGTGCCAGCAGTCCGCTTGACAGGGCCGGCTACACCTTC.

This clonotype was found a few times. This chain joins TRBV3-1 and TRBJ1-6, with TRBD1 identical over 7 bases. The CDR3 contains 17 residues. V lost 1 base to trimming and J lost 5 bases; unmatched junction nucleotides: 8. From germline, CDR1 is LGHDT and CDR2 YNNKEL (reference sequence). This CDR3 is CASSQVMGQPNNSPLHF. The CDR3 nucleotides read TGTGCCAGCAGCCAAGTGATGGGACAGCCGAATAATTCACCCCTCCACTTT.

V is TRBV29-1 and J is TRBJ2-1; D is possibly TRBD2 (5 bases). The CDR3 contains 16 residues. The germline gives CDR1 SQVTM, CDR2 ANQGSEA. Trimming took off 1 base at V and 1 base at J, with 14 bases between the two ends. CDR3 bases: TGCAGCGTTGAAGGGAGCTCGGCGGGTTCCTACAATGAGCAGTTCTTC. Translation: CSVEGSSAGSYNEQFF.

At least ten counts were recorded for this clonotype. The chain employs TRBV12-5 and TRBJ1-1, with a weak D call TRBD1 (5 bases). V was cut by 4 bases and J by 2 bases, with 17 bases left in between. The germline V gene encodes CDR1 LGHNT and CDR2 FRNRAP. There are 16 residues in the CDR3. CDR3 DNA sequence: TGTGCTAGTGGTTCCGCCGAGGGGCACTTTAACACTGAAGCTTTCTTT. Amino acids: CASGSAEGHFNTEAFF.

This clonotype has a count of ten or more. The chain recombines TRBV20-1 with TRBJ1-2; a weak D match, TRBD1 (6 bases). Germline V CDR1 and CDR2: DFQATT, SNEGSKA (reference sequence). V was shortened by 5 bases and J by 4 bases, with 17 bases between the two germline ends. The CDR3 sequence is 14 residues long. CDR3 coding DNA: TGCAGTGCTGGGGGGGGGGGGACAACCTATGGCTACACCTTC. Its translation: CSAGGGGTTYGYTF.

Many counts were recorded for this clonotype. V gene TRBV19 combines with J gene TRBJ2-7; D is perhaps TRBD1 (6 bases). CDR3 length: 14 residues. The germline CDR1 and CDR2 sequences are LNHDA and SQIVND (reference sequence). Trimming left V 3 bases short and J 2 bases short, with 11 bases between. The CDR3, as DNA: TGTGCCAGTAGTATCCAGGGGCGCACCTACGAGCAGTACTTC. Protein product: CASSIQGRTYEQYF. Combining the CDR3 with reference TRBV19 and TRBJ2-7 gives the whole variable domain DGGITQSPKYLFRKEGQNVTLSCEQNLNHDAMYWYRQDPGQGLRLIYYSQIVNDFQKGDIAEGYSVSREKKESFPLTVTSAQKNPTAFYLCASSIQGRTYEQYFGPGTRLTVT.

This clonotype occurred many times. The rearrangement joins TRBV20-1 to TRBJ2-1; D possibly corresponds to TRBD2 (6 bases). Trimming took 3 bases from V and 3 from J, leaving 9 bases between them. This CDR3 region has 13 residues. The germline gives CDR1 DFQATT, CDR2 SNEGSKA (reference sequence). The CDR3 bases are TGCAGTGCTAGTCGGGGGAACTACAATGAGCAGTTCTTC. Its protein is CSASRGNYNEQFF.

The sample holds one count of this clonotype. The chain is built from TRBV27 and TRBJ2-7; 10 bases line up with TRBD2. V gave up 5 bases and J gave up 0 bases; unmatched junction bases: 4. CDR1 MNHEY and CDR2 SMNVEV come from the germline V gene (reference sequence). The CDR3 sequence is 15 residues long. In nucleotides, the CDR3 is TGTGCCAGCAGTAAACTAGCGGGGAGCTCCTACGAGCAGTACTTC. Its protein product is CASSKLAGSSYEQYF.

This clonotype showed up many times. The chain combines TRBV28 with TRBJ1-3, with D uncertain. Germline-derived CDR1 and CDR2 are MDHEN and SYDVKM. V was shortened by 2 bases and J by 2 bases, with 10 bases between the two germline ends. The CDR3 extends over 15 amino acids. The CDR3 loop reads CASSLPGGTGNTIYF. The CDR3 bases are TGTGCCAGCAGTTTACCCGGCGGAACTGGAAACACCATATATTTT.

This clonotype was found many times. The chain links TRBV20-1 to TRBJ2-7, with D perhaps TRBD1 (5 bases). Germline values: CDR1 DFQATT, CDR2 SNEGSKA (reference sequence). Trimming removed 2 bases at V and 7 bases at J, with 27 bases between. This CDR3 has 17 amino acids. The CDR3 nucleotides read TGCAGTGCTAGATTAGAGGCCTTTAACAGCCTAAAGGGGGAGCAGTACTTC. Its protein is CSARLEAFNSLKGEQYF.

A note on this clonotype: One end of the junction is discordant with germline, which a read error may explain. The J gene is TRBJ2-7, the V gene TRBV18; 9 nucleotides agree with TRBD1. The CDR3 sequence is 14 residues long. Per germline, CDR1 KGHSH and CDR2 LQKENI. The CDR3 protein is CASPPPDRGHEQYF. CDR3 DNA: TGTGCCAGCCCACCACCGGACAGGGGCCACGAGCAGTACTTC.

This clonotype was detected once. The chain carries TRBV5-5 and TRBJ1-2; TRBD1 is a possible D gene (6 bases). Germline V gene sequence: CDR1 SGHKS, CDR2 YYEKEE (reference sequence). V shed 4 bases and J shed 0 bases, with 13 bases lying between them. The CDR3 spans 15 residues. This CDR3 is CASSGQTGANYGYTF. CDR3 in DNA: TGTGCCAGCAGCGGACAGACAGGAGCTAACTATGGCTACACCTTC.

This clonotype was seen repeatedly, ten times or more. J is TRBJ2-5 and V is TRBV5-4; no clear D. V lost 0 bases and J lost 0, with 6 bases in between. Per the germline V gene, CDR1 is SGHNT and CDR2 is YYREEE (reference sequence). The CDR3 has 14 residues. The chain's CDR3 is CASSLVGYQETQYF. The CDR3 region has the DNA TGTGCCAGCAGCTTGGTGGGGTACCAAGAGACCCAGTACTTC.

The CDR3 coding sequence is TGTGCCAGCAGCCAAGAGTGGACGGGAAATCAGCCCCAGCATTTT. It translates to CASSQEWTGNQPQHF. This rearrangement joins TRBV3-1 to TRBJ1-5, with D hard to call. The CDR3 extends over 15 amino acids. Germline values: CDR1 LGHDT, CDR2 YNNKEL (reference sequence). V lost 0 bases to trimming and J lost 4 bases, with 10 bases between them. The whole variable domain, filled in from reference TRBV3-1 and TRBJ1-5, reads DTAVSQTPKYLVTQMGNDKSIKCEQNLGHDTMYWYKQDSKKFLKIMFSYNNKELIINETVPNRFSPKSPDKAHLNLHINSLELGDSAVYFCASSQEWTGNQPQHFGDGTRLSIL.

This clonotype was counted only a few times. This sequence may be a read error, since a much larger clone differs from it by one base. This chain joins TRBV7-9 and TRBJ2-1; no clear D gene. Trimming pared 6 bases from V and 0 bases from J, leaving 12 bases between. This CDR3 comprises 15 residues. Germline V CDR1 and CDR2: SEHNR, FQNEAQ (reference sequence). The CDR3 here is CASREDGSSYNEQFF. The DNA of the CDR3 is TGTGCCAGCAGAGAGGACGGTAGCTCCTACAATGAGCAGTTCTTC. Full variable domain (remainder filled in from reference TRBV7-9 and TRBJ2-1): DTGVSQNPRHKITKRGQNVTFRCDPISEHNRLYWYRQTLGQGPEFLTYFQNEAQLEKSRLLSDRFSAERPKGSFSTLEIQRTEQGDSAMYLCASREDGSSYNEQFFGPGTRLTVL.

The rearrangement joins TRBV5-4 to TRBJ1-2; 7 bases are a match to TRBD1. J gave up 3 bases and V 0 bases, and 11 bases lay outside the gene matches. CDR1 and CDR2 (germline): SGHNT, YYREEE (reference sequence). The CDR3 sequence is 17 residues long. CDR3 sequence (DNA): TGTGCCAGCAGCTTGGGACAGGGTTCCCCGGGGTACTATGGCTACACCTTC. It specifies CASSLGQGSPGYYGYTF.

The V and J genes are TRBV7-2 and TRBJ2-5, with 10 bases lining up with TRBD2. The V segment lost 5 bases and the J segment 14 bases; nucleotides outside the gene matches: 11. The CDR3 has 13 residues. CDR1 SGHTA and CDR2 FQGNSA come from the germline V gene. The CDR3 loop reads CASSHRVAGGLYF. The CDR3 DNA follows: TGTGCCAGCAGCCACCGAGTAGCGGGGGGCCTATACTTC.

The table lists this clonotype with many counts. V usage is TRBV6-1 and J usage is TRBJ1-1; no clear D gene. Germline loops: CDR1 MNHNS, CDR2 SASEGT. V was cut by 7 bases and J by 2 bases, with 11 bases left in between. This CDR3 comprises 13 residues. In nucleotides, the CDR3 is TGTGCCAGCACCAAGTGGGGAAACACTGAAGCTTTCTTT. Protein: CASTKWGNTEAFF.

This clonotype came up many times. This sequence joins TRBV20-1 and TRBJ1-3, with no clear D. CDR1 is DFQATT and CDR2 is SNEGSKA in the germline V gene (reference sequence). The ends were cut back, 5 bases at V and 0 bases at J, with 8 bases in the middle. This CDR3 spans 13 amino acids. The CDR3 nucleotides read TGCAGTGCTCAGCTGAGCTCTGGAAACACCATATATTTT. Translation: CSAQLSSGNTIYF.

As to this clonotype: One junction end disagrees with the germline gene, perhaps due to a read error. The chain carries TRBV19 and TRBJ1-1; D call uncertain. CDR1 LNHDA and CDR2 SQIVND come from the germline V gene (reference sequence). There are 16 residues in the CDR3. The CDR3: CASSPPKGWENNEAFF. DNA of the CDR3: TGTGCCAGTAGTCCTCCGAAAGGGTGGGAGAACAATGAAGCTTTCTTT.

This clonotype was observed at least ten times. The genes are TRBV28 and TRBJ2-7, with 9 nucleotides matching TRBD1. J was trimmed by 5 bases and V by 10 bases; bases with no gene match: 15. The CDR3 has 15 residues. Germline lookup yields CDR1 MDHEN and CDR2 SYDVKM. The CDR3 nucleotides read TGTGCCATCTGCCGGGACAGGGACTTTCTCCACGAGCAGTACTTC. As protein: CAICRDRDFLHEQYF.

This clonotype occurred many times. V usage is TRBV6-1 and J usage is TRBJ1-2; TRBD1 aligns across 9 bases. CDR1 is MNHNS and CDR2 is SASEGT in the germline V gene. The CDR3 is 14 residues long. V dropped 10 bases and J dropped 6; count of bases not matched to a gene: 12. CDR3 sequence: CATGNRGHEDGYTF. The CDR3 nucleotides are TGTGCCACCGGAAACAGGGGGCACGAGGATGGCTACACCTTC.

There are many counts of this clonotype. The V gene is TRBV4-1, the J gene TRBJ2-1; D is ambiguous. Germline loops: CDR1 MGHRA, CDR2 YSYEKL. The CDR3 covers 13 residues. V lost 7 bases and J 10 bases, leaving 17 bases between the germline ends. The CDR3 DNA sequence: TGCGCCAGCACTCCCGAACGGAGTCAGGAGCAGTTCTTC. Translating gives CASTPERSQEQFF.

This clonotype was counted many times. This sequence joins TRBV12-3 or TRBV12-4 and TRBJ1-1; 7 nucleotides agree with TRBD1. The CDR3 spans 14 residues. V trimming: 3 bases; J trimming: 6 bases; junction bases outside the gene matches: 7. The CDR3 coding sequence is TGTGCCAGCAGTTTGGCGCATGGGACAGCTGAAGCTTTCTTT. Translation gives CASSLAHGTAEAFF.

This clonotype was counted many times. This sequence joins TRBV2 and TRBJ1-5; perhaps TRBD1 as D (5 bases). V lost 8 bases and J lost 0, with 11 bases in between. Germline CDR1 SNHLY, CDR2 FYNNEI. CDR3 length equals 14 residues. The CDR3 is CASQPDISNQPQHF. The CDR3 DNA reads TGTGCCAGCCAGCCGGACATTAGCAATCAGCCCCAGCATTTT.

On this clonotype itself: Just one base apart from a much larger clone, this may be a read error. The V call is TRBV4-1, the J call TRBJ2-7, with 7 bases lining up with TRBD1. The V segment lost 1 base and the J segment 2 bases; nucleotides outside the gene matches: 5. Germline loops: CDR1 MGHRA, CDR2 YSYEKL. The CDR3 is 15 amino acids. CDR3 residues: CASSQAGTEAYEQYF. The DNA for the CDR3 is TGCGCCAGCAGCCAAGCCGGGACAGAGGCCTACGAGCAGTACTTC.

Comments on this clonotype: Germline and junction disagree at one end, which may indicate a read error. The gene calls are TRBV7-6 and TRBJ2-3; 7 bases match TRBD2. The germline V gene has CDR1 SGHVS and CDR2 FNYEAQ. The CDR3 is 16 amino acids. Written as DNA, the CDR3 is TGCGCCAGCAAACTCCCTAGCGGCGCCCTTTCAGATACGCAGTATTTT. Protein product: CASKLPSGALSDTQYF.